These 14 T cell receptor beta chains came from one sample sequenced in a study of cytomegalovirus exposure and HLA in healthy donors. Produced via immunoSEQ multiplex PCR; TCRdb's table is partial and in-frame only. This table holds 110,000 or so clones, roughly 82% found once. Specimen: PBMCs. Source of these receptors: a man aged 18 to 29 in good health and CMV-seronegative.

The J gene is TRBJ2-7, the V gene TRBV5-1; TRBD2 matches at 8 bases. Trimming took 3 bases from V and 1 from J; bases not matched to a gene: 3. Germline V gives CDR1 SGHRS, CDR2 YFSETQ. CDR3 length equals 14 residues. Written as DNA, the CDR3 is TGCGCCAGCAGCTCCACGGGAGGGTCCTACGAGCAGTACTTC. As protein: CASSSTGGSYEQYF.

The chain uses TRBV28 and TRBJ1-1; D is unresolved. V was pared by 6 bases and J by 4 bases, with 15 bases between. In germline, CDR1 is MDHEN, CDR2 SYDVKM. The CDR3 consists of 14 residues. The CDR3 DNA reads TGTGCCAGCAGCCCCATGAGGGTTGGCACTGAAGCTTTCTTT. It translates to CASSPMRVGTEAFF.

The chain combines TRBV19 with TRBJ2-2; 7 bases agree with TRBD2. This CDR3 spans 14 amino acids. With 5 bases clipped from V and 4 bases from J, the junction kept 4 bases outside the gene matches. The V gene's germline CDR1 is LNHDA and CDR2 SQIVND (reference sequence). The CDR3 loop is CASSSGGFTGELFF. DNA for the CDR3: TGTGCCAGTAGTTCGGGGGGTTTCACCGGGGAGCTGTTTTTT.

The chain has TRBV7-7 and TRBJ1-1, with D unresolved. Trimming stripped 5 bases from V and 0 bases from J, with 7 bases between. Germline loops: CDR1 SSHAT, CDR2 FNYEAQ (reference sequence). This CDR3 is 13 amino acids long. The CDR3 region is CASSPTLNTEAFF. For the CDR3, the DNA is TGTGCCAGCAGCCCGACATTGAACACTGAAGCTTTCTTT.

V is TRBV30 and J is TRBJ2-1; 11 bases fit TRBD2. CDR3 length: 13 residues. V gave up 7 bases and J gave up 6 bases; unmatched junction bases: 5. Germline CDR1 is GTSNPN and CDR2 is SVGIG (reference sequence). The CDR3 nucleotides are TGTGCCTCAACTAGCGGGAGTTTCAATGAGCAGTTCTTC. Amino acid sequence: CASTSGSFNEQFF.

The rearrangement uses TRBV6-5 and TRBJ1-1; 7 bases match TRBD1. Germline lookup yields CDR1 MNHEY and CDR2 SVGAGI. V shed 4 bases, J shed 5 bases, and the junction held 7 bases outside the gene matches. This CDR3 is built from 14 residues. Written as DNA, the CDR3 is TGTGCCAGCAGTTTCGACAGGGCTCGGACTGAAGCTTTCTTT. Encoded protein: CASSFDRARTEAFF.

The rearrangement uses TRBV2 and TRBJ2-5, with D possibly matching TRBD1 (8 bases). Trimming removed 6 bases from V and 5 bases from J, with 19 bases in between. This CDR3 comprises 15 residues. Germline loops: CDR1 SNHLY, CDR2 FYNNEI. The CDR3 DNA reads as TGTGCCAGCAGGGGCCAGGGGGCGGGAGAGGAGACCCAGTACTTC. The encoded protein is CASRGQGAGEETQYF.

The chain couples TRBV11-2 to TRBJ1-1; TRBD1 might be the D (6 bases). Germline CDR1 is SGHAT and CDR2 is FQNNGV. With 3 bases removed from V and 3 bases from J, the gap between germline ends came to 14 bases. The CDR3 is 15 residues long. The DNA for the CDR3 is TGTGCCAGCAGCTTTAGGGGGACCTGGGACACTGAAGCTTTCTTT. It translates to CASSFRGTWDTEAFF.

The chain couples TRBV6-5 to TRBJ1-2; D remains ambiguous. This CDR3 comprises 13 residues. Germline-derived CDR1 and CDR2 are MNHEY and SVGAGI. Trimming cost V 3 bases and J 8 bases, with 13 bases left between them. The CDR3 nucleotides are TGTGCCAGCAGTTATTGGGCGGAGGAGGGCTACACCTTC. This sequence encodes CASSYWAEEGYTF.

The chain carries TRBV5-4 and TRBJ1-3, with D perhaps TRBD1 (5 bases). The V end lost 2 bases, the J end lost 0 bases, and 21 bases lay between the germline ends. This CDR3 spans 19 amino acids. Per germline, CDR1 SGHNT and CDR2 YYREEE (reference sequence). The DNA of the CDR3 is TGTGCCAGCAGCTTCCTTCCCAGAAATACAGGACCCTCTGGAAACACCATATATTTT. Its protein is CASSFLPRNTGPSGNTIYF.

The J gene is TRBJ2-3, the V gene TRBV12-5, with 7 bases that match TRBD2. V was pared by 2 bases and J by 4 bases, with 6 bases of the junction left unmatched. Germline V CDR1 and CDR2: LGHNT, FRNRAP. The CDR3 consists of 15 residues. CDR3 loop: CASGLMAGDADTQYF. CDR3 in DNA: TGTGCTAGTGGTTTGATGGCGGGGGATGCAGATACGCAGTATTTT.

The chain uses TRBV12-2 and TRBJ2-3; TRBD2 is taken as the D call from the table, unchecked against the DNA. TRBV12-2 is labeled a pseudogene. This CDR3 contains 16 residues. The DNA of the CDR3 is TGTGCAAGTCGCACCCTAGCGGGGGGGCCACCAGATACGCAGTATTTT. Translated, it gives CASRTLAGGPPDTQYF.

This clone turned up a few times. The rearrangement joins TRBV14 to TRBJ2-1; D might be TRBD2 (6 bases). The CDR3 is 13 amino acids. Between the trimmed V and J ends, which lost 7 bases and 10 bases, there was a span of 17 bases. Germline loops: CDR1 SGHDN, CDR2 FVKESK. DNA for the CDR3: TGTGCCAGCAACACAAGGATAGGGAGGGAGCAGTTCTTC. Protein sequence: CASNTRIGREQFF.

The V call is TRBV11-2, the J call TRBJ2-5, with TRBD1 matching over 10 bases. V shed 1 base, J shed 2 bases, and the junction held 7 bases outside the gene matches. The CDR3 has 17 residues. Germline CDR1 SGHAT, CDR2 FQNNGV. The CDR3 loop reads CASSLVLTGGRQETQYF. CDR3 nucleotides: TGTGCCAGCAGCTTAGTTCTGACAGGGGGCAGACAAGAGACCCAGTACTTC.